The 14 T cell receptor beta chains in this list originate from one sample, sequenced in a study of brain T cells in children with intractable seizures. Only in-frame clones appear in the TCRdb table, and some are missing; sequencing was by immunoSEQ multiplex PCR. Here the sample spans around 100,000 clones, 85% to 95% being singletons. Specimen: peripheral blood, collected at surgery. The receptors were gathered from a boy under two years old with hemimegalencephaly and intractable seizures.

This chain joins TRBV18 and TRBJ1-5; D gene uncertain. Per the germline V gene, CDR1 is KGHSH and CDR2 is LQKENI. The CDR3 runs to 14 residues. V lost 4 bases to trimming and J lost 3 bases, with 10 bases between them. In nucleotides, the CDR3 is TGTGCCAGCTCACTAGCCGTTTCCAATCAGCCCCAGCATTTT. This translates into CASSLAVSNQPQHF.

This clone was detected only once. The chain joins TRBV28 to TRBJ2-7, with TRBD1 matching over 7 bases. CDR1 and CDR2 (germline): MDHEN, SYDVKM. This CDR3 is 14 amino acids long. The ends lost 7 bases at V and 3 bases at J; junction bases unmatched: 9. CDR3: CASTLRGQRYEQYF. The CDR3 bases are TGTGCCAGCACCCTAAGGGGACAGCGCTACGAGCAGTACTTC. Looking up the rest from reference TRBV28 and TRBJ2-7 gives the full variable domain: DVKVTQSSRYLVKRTGEKVFLECVQDMDHENMFWYRQDPGLGLRLIYFSYDVKMKEKGDIPEGYSVSREKKERFSLILESASTNQTSMYLCASTLRGQRYEQYFGPGTRLTVT.

This clone was observed once. The rearrangement links TRBV11-2 to TRBJ2-7, with D perhaps being TRBD1 or TRBD2 (5 bases each). This CDR3 spans 15 amino acids. The germline CDR1 and CDR2 sequences are SGHAT and FQNNGV. V shed 1 base and J shed 3 bases, with 13 bases lying between them. CDR3 DNA sequence: TGTGCCAGCAGCTTAGCCCCCGGGACCAACTACGAGCAGTACTTC. Its translation: CASSLAPGTNYEQYF.

This rearrangement joins TRBV5-1 to TRBJ2-7; the match to TRBD2 covers 10 bases. In germline, CDR1 is SGHRS, CDR2 YFSETQ. The CDR3 is 18 residues long. After removal of 2 bases from V and 5 bases from J, the junction contained 16 bases not matched to a gene. CDR3 protein: CASSLGPSGSHPWDEQYF. CDR3 nucleotide sequence: TGCGCCAGCAGCTTAGGCCCTAGCGGGAGCCACCCCTGGGACGAGCAGTACTTC.

The rearrangement uses TRBV9 and TRBJ1-2; 9 positions match TRBD1. Losses at the gene ends were 3 bases for V and 9 bases for J; bases not matched to a gene: 9. The CDR3 is 14 amino acids. CDR1 and CDR2 (germline): SGDLS, YYNGEE. The CDR3 nucleotides read TGTGCCAGCAGCGGCGGGACAGGGTTACGAAGCTACACCTTC. Translated: CASSGGTGLRSYTF.

The rearrangement joins TRBV2 to TRBJ1-1; D might be TRBD1 (5 bases). The CDR3 is 17 amino acids. Germline CDR1 is SNHLY and CDR2 is FYNNEI. Trimming took 6 bases from V and 2 from J, leaving 22 bases between them. The CDR3 bases are TGTGCCAGCAGGTGGGTCGGAGGGGAAGGTAGAAACACTGAAGCTTTCTTT. Its translation: CASRWVGGEGRNTEAFF. The entire variable domain, with the rest obtained from reference TRBV2 and TRBJ1-1, is as follows: EPEVTQTPSHQVTQMGQEVILRCVPISNHLYFYWYRQILGQKVEFLVSFYNNEISEKSEIFDDQFSVERPDGSNFTLKIRSTKLEDSAMYFCASRWVGGEGRNTEAFFGQGTRLTVV.

This chain uses TRBV6-5 with TRBJ2-5; D uncertain. The germline V and J ends were trimmed by 6 bases and 2 bases, with 13 bases remaining between them. CDR1 and CDR2 from the germline V gene are MNHEY and SVGAGI. This CDR3 has 14 residues. The CDR3 sequence is CASSPTWVQETQYF. Here the CDR3 DNA reads TGTGCCAGCAGCCCGACCTGGGTACAAGAGACCCAGTACTTC.

The chain links TRBV5-5 to TRBJ2-7; 7 positions match TRBD2. Germline V gives CDR1 SGHKS, CDR2 YYEKEE (reference sequence). This CDR3 has 13 residues. Trimming took 4 bases from V and 5 from J; bases not matched to a gene: 6. Here the CDR3 DNA reads TGTGCCAGCAGCGGGGGACTAACCCACGAGCAGTACTTC. Its translation: CASSGGLTHEQYF.

The rearrangement uses TRBV5-3 and TRBJ1-5; 8 bases fit TRBD1. TRBV5-3 is given ORF status, its function remaining uncertain. Trimming at V came to 4 bases and at J to 1 base, leaving 25 bases not matched to a gene. The CDR3 has 22 residues. The CDR3 region has the DNA TGTGCCAGAAGCCGATTGGGACAGGAGATGAGCCGGGCGATGTGCAGCAATCAGCCCCAGCATTTT. Translation: CARSRLGQEMSRAMCSNQPQHF.

V is TRBV19 and J is TRBJ2-3, with D possibly TRBD2 on 5 matching bases. The CDR3 extends over 15 amino acids. The germline V gene encodes CDR1 LNHDA and CDR2 SQIVND (reference sequence). V lost 5 bases and J 4 bases, leaving 16 bases between the germline ends. The CDR3 DNA reads as TGTGCCAGTAGTTTGGGTGGGGAGACTGCAGATACGCAGTATTTT. It specifies CASSLGGETADTQYF.

This chain connects TRBV28 to TRBJ2-2; no clear D gene. The germline V gene has CDR1 MDHEN and CDR2 SYDVKM. The CDR3 runs to 12 residues. Trimming shortened V by 5 bases and J by 5 bases, and 6 bases separated the two germline ends. CDR3 residues: CASSRVTGELFF. The CDR3 DNA is TGTGCCAGCAGTCGAGTTACCGGGGAGCTGTTTTTT.

This chain connects TRBV30 to TRBJ2-3; TRBD2 might be the D (6 bases). Trimming removed 8 bases at V and 4 bases at J, with 22 bases between. This CDR3 has 15 amino acids. Germline CDR1 reads GTSNPN; CDR2 reads SVGIG (reference sequence). In DNA form, the CDR3 reads TGTGCCCGGACTCCTCTAGCGAGAGGCCCAGATACGCAGTATTTT. It encodes CARTPLARGPDTQYF.

V is TRBV19 and J is TRBJ2-3; TRBD1 aligns across 7 bases. Trimming at V came to 5 bases and at J to 7 bases, leaving 6 bases not matched to a gene. Germline CDR1 reads LNHDA; CDR2 reads SQIVND (reference sequence). This CDR3 is 13 amino acids long. CDR3 region: CASSPGQTNTQYF. The DNA for the CDR3 is TGTGCCAGTAGTCCGGGACAGACCAATACGCAGTATTTT.

The CDR3 DNA sequence: TGCGCCAGCAGTGAGTCCCGCTTATATAGATACCCCCAGTACTTC. This encodes CASSESRLYRYPQYF. The chain combines TRBV10-2 with TRBJ2-5; no firm D call. The CDR3 is 15 amino acids. V gave up 0 bases and J gave up 9 bases, with 17 bases separating them. The germline CDR1 and CDR2 sequences are WSHSY and SAAADI.